This record looks at one TCR beta chain sequence and its context. Alongside a J-beta primer mix, a sample-barcoded 5' primer served in a second PCR lasting roughly 7 to 12 cycles. TCRdb called the 5' RACE reads again in MiXCR, with one record for every CDR3 protein. The repertoire holds some 940,000 distinct CDR3 sequences, with approximately 32% as singletons. This CDR3 has 15 amino acids. The germline CDR1 and CDR2 sequences are SGDLS and YYNGEE. Unmatched junction bases numbered 5, after V lost 4 bases and J lost 0 bases. This sample is drawn from a study of blood T cells in healthy people across ages. These same data were also listed under a study on T cells of mothers and their children. As that study records: In this cohort, donors were a few healthy Caucasian mothers plus their six children. Thymic selection molds TCR recombination output in a comparable way in related and unrelated pairs. Slightly higher, non-significant overlap characterized related mother-child pairs relative to unrelated pairs.

Sequencing was done on a sample of blood. The rearrangement joins TRBV9 to TRBJ2-7, with 9 nucleotides matching TRBD1. This sequence originates from a woman in her 40s in good health. As DNA, the CDR3 is TGTGCCAGCAGCCAAACAGGGGGCTCCTCCTACGAGCAGTACTTC. It encodes CASSQTGGSSYEQYF.